This T cell receptor (beta chain) was profiled in a study of neurological immune-mediated disorders. Points from the study as a whole: There were no CDR3 amino acid sequences shared by expanded clones across subjects, a result suggesting private repertoires in all groups.

This clonotype has a count of ten or more. No antigen is known for it. In germline, CDR1 is LGHNA, CDR2 YSLEER. CDR3 size: 15 residues. Trimming removed 2 bases from V and 5 bases from J; junction bases left unmatched: 1. MiXCR, run by TCRdb on the 5' RACE reads, gives a single entry per CDR3 protein. Among around 66,000 distinct CDR3 sequences listed, around 5% were seen once. Sequenced sample: PBMCs. The rearrangement joins TRBV4-3 to TRBJ2-2; 11 bases match TRBD2. The source is a woman aged 70-85 years with multiple sclerosis. CDR3 in DNA: TGCGCCAGCAGCCAACTAGCGGGAGGAACCGGGGAGCTGTTTTTT. Amino acid sequence: CASSQLAGGTGELFF.